The following is a T cell receptor (beta chain) sequence with its context. The antigen remains unidentified. Reverse transcribing all isolated RNA meant expressed TCRB transcripts were sequenced. The average output of naive, central memory and regulatory T cell samples was several million reads. Method: immunoSEQ multiplex PCR; TCRdb's copy keeps in-frame clones and lacks some. The sample yields around 710,000 clones, approximately 13% seen once. This sample was included in a study of beta chain features in type 1 diabetes. Germline V lookup: CDR1 SGHTA, CDR2 FQGTGA. Trimming cost V 4 bases and J 5 bases; bases outside gene matches: 12. The CDR3 length is 16 residues. Study-level points and caveats: cDNA-based sequencing might over-represent cells highly expressing TCR. In every one of the four CD4+ subsets, TCRB CDR3s were moderately but significantly shorter in Type 1 diabetes patients. The naive, central memory and Treg TCRB repertoires looked more alike in patients than they did in healthy donors.

The TCR originated in a man aged 30 to 45 with type 1 diabetes. The gene calls are TRBV7-3 and TRBJ2-5; 8 nucleotides align to TRBD1. Input material: naive CD4+ T cells from blood. For the CDR3, the DNA is TGTGCCAGCAGCTCCCTCCCCCAGGGGGCAGGGGAGACCCAGTACTTC. This encodes CASSSLPQGAGETQYF.